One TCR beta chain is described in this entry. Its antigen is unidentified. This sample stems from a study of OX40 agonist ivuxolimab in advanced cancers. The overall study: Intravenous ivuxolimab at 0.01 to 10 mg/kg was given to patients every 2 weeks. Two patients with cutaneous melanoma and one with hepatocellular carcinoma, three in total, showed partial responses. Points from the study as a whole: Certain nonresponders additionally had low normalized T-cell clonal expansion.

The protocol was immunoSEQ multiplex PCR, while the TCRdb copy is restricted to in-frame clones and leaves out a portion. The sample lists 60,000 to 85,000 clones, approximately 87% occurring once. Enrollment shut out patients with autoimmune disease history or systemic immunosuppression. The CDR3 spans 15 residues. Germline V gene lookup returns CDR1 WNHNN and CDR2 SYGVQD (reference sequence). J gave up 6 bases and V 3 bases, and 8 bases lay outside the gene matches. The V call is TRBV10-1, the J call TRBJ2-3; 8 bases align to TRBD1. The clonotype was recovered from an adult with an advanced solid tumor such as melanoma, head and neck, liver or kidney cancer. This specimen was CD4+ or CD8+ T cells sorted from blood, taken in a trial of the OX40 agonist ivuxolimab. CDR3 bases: TGCGCCAGCAGTGACGGCAGGGGGCTAGTGGATACGCAGTATTTT. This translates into CASSDGRGLVDTQYF.